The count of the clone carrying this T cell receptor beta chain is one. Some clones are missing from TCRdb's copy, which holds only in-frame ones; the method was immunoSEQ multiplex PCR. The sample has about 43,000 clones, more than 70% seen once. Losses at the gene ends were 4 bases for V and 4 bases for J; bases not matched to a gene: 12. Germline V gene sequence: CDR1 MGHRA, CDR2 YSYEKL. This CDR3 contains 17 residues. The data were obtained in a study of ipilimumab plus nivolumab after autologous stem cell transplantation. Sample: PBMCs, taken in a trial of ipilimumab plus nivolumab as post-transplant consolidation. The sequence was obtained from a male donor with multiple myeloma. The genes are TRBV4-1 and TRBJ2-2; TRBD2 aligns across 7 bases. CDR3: CASSLPAASGLTGELFF. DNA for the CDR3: TGCGCCAGCAGCCTTCCAGCGGCTAGCGGCCTCACCGGGGAGCTGTTTTTT.